Listed below are T cell receptor beta chains from one sample, sequenced in a study of shared clonotypes between healthy human individuals. Clones were read by immunoSEQ multiplex PCR, and TCRdb kept only the in-frame ones, dropping some. Of roughly 1.5 million clones listed, around 98% are singletons. Sequenced material: naive CD4+ T cells sorted from blood. These receptors originate from a man aged 30-40 years in good health. Both conserved end residues are part of each CDR3.

j_gene: TRBJ2-2; v_gene: TRBV9; CDR3aa: CASSVRVVAGELFF
j_gene: TRBJ1-3; v_gene: TRBV18; CDR3aa: CASSPLQRDRGNTIYF
j_gene: TRBJ2-3; v_gene: TRBV2; CDR3aa: CASSPGDTQYF
j_gene: TRBJ1-1; v_gene: TRBV29-1; CDR3aa: CSVAGGGVVAFF
j_gene: TRBJ1-1; v_gene: TRBV5-4; CDR3aa: CASSLAENTEAFF
j_gene: TRBJ2-1; v_gene: TRBV6-1; CDR3aa: CATRSLAGGNEQFF
j_gene: TRBJ1-5; v_gene: TRBV15; CDR3aa: CATSTGTGGPGQPQHF
j_gene: TRBJ2-7; v_gene: TRBV28; CDR3aa: CASSFGGGRYEQYF
j_gene: TRBJ2-7; v_gene: TRBV14; CDR3aa: CASSQPDRHYEQYF
j_gene: TRBJ2-7; v_gene: TRBV7-2; CDR3aa: CASSLVVGRYYEQYF
j_gene: TRBJ2-7; v_gene: TRBV5-1; CDR3aa: CASSFLTPSYEQYF
j_gene: TRBJ2-3; v_gene: TRBV7-9; CDR3aa: CASSPIPWTAPRGTDTQYF
j_gene: TRBJ2-7; v_gene: TRBV7-3; CDR3aa: CASSLHPLRLAGDYEQYF
j_gene: TRBJ2-7; v_gene: TRBV2; CDR3aa: CASSESAYEQYF
j_gene: TRBJ1-2; v_gene: TRBV5-1; CDR3aa: CASSSLGTGIDYGYTF
j_gene: TRBJ2-7; v_gene: TRBV6-1; CDR3aa: CASSPREGRHYEQYF
j_gene: TRBJ2-7; v_gene: TRBV11-1; CDR3aa: CASSLGGAKSYEQYF
j_gene: TRBJ2-7; v_gene: TRBV18; CDR3aa: CASSPRGETYEQYF
j_gene: TRBJ2-1; v_gene: TRBV11-2; CDR3aa: CASSSPRGSGIFRGEQFF
j_gene: TRBJ1-4; v_gene: TRBV5-8; CDR3aa: CASSLVGDLKLFF
j_gene: TRBJ2-3; v_gene: TRBV10-3; CDR3aa: CAISLTADTQYF
j_gene: TRBJ1-4; v_gene: TRBV19; CDR3aa: CASSLGMLKEKLFF
j_gene: TRBJ2-1; v_gene: TRBV25-1; CDR3aa: CASSDPRAEASSYNEQFF
j_gene: TRBJ2-3; v_gene: TRBV11-1; CDR3aa: CASSLRRLMRDTDTQYF
j_gene: TRBJ2-3; v_gene: TRBV9; CDR3aa: CASSVGPSGRGTDTQYF
j_gene: TRBJ2-7; v_gene: TRBV5-1; CDR3aa: CASSPIGGRISYEQYF
j_gene: TRBJ2-7; v_gene: TRBV20-1; CDR3aa: CSASGTGGQYF
j_gene: TRBJ2-3; v_gene: TRBV14; CDR3aa: CASSLRTSGWSDTQYF
j_gene: TRBJ2-2; v_gene: TRBV10-3; CDR3aa: CAISDLDIRNTGELFF
j_gene: TRBJ1-1; v_gene: TRBV11-2; CDR3aa: CASSFDGVWNTEAFF
j_gene: TRBJ2-2; v_gene: TRBV5-1; CDR3aa: CASSFGTDTGELFF
j_gene: TRBJ1-5; v_gene: TRBV28; CDR3aa: CASNLVRQPQHF
j_gene: TRBJ2-1; v_gene: TRBV9; CDR3aa: CASSVAPPREQFF
j_gene: TRBJ1-1; v_gene: TRBV6-5; CDR3aa: CASSYSGKNTEAFF
j_gene: TRBJ2-3; v_gene: TRBV11-2; CDR3aa: CASSPTIDRVATDTQYF
j_gene: TRBJ1-5; v_gene: TRBV6-1; CDR3aa: CASSEAYSQPQHF
j_gene: TRBJ2-2; v_gene: TRBV18; CDR3aa: CASSPSRTSANANTGELFF
j_gene: TRBJ2-5; v_gene: TRBV2; CDR3aa: CASSGQGRETQYF
j_gene: TRBJ2-7; v_gene: TRBV11-3; CDR3aa: CASSPTGGNEQYF
j_gene: TRBJ2-6; v_gene: TRBV18; CDR3aa: CASSKQPGPATAGANVLTF